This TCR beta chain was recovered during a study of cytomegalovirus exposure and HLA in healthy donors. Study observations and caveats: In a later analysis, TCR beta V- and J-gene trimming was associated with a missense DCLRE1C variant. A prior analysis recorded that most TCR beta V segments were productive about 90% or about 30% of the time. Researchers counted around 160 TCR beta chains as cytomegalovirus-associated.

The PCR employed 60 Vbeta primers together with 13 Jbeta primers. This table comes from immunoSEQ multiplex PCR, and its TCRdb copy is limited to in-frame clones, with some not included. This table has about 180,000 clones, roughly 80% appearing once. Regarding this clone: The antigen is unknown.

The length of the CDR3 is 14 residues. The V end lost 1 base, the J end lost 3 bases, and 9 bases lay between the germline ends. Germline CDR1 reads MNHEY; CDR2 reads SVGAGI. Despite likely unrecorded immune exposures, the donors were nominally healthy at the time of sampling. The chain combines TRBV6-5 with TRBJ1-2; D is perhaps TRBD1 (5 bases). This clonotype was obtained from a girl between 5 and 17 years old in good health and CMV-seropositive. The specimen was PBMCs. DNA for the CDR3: TGTGCCAGCAGTTACTTCCCCAGGGACTATGGCTACACCTTC. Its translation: CASSYFPRDYGYTF.